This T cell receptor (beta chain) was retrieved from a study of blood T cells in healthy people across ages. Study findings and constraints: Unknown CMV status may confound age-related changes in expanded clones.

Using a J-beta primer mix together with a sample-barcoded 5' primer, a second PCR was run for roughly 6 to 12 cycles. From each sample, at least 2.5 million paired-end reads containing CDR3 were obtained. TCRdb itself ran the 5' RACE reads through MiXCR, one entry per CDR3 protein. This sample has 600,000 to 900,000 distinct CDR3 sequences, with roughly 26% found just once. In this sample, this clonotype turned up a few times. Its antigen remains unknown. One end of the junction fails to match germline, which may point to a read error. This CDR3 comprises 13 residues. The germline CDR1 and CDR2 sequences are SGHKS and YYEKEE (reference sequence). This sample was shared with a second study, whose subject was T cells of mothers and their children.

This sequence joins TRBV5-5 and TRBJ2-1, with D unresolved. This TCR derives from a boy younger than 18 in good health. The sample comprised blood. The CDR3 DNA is TGTGCCAGCAGCTTGACTTCCCTCACAGAAGTAATCTTC. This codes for CASSLTSLTEVIF.